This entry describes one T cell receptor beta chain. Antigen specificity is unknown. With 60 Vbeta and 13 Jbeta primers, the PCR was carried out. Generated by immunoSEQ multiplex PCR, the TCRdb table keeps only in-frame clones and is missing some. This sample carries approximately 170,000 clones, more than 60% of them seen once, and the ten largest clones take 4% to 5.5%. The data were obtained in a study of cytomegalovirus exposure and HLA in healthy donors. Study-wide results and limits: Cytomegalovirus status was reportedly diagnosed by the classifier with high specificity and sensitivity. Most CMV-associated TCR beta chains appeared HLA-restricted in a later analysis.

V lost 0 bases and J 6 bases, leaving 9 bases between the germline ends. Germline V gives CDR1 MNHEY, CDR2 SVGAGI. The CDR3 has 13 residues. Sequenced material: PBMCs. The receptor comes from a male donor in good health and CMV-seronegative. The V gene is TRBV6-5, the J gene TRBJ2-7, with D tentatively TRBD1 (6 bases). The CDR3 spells CASSYSTGREQYF. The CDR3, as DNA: TGTGCCAGCAGTTACTCTACAGGGCGCGAGCAGTACTTC.